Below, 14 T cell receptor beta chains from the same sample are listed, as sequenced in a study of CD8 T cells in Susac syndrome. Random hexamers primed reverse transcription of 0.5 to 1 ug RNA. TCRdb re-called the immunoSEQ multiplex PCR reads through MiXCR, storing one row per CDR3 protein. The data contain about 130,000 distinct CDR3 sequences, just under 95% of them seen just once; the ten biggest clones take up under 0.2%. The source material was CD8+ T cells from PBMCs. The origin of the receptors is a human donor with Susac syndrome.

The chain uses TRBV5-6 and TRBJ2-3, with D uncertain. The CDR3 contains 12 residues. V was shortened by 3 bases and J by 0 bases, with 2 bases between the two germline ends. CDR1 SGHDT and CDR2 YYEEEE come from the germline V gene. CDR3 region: CASSWSTDTQYF. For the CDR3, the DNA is TGTGCCAGCAGCTGGAGCACAGATACGCAGTATTTT.

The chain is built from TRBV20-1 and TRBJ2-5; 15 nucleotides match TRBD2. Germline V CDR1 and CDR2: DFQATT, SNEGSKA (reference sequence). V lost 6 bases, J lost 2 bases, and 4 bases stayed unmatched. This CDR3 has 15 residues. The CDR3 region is CSATGLAGGQETQYF. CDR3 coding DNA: TGCAGTGCAACTGGACTAGCGGGAGGGCAAGAGACCCAGTACTTC.

The DNA of the CDR3 is TGTGCCAGCAGTTCAGTGGACAGACCCTACGAGCAGTACTTC. Its protein is CASSSVDRPYEQYF. The V and J genes are TRBV6-5 and TRBJ2-7, with a weak D call TRBD1 (6 bases). V lost 4 bases and J 2 bases, leaving 12 bases between the germline ends. CDR1 is MNHEY and CDR2 is SVGAGI in the germline V gene. The CDR3 is 14 residues long.

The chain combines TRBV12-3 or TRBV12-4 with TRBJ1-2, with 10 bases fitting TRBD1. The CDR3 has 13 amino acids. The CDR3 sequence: CVSDRGQGYGYTF. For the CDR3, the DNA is TGTGTCTCTGACAGGGGGCAGGGTTATGGCTACACCTTC.

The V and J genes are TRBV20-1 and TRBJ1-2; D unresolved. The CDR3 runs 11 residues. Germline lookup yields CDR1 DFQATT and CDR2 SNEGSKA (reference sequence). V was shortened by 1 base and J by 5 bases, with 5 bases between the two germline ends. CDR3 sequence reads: CSARAGYGYTF. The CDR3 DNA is TGCAGTGCTAGAGCCGGATATGGCTACACCTTC.

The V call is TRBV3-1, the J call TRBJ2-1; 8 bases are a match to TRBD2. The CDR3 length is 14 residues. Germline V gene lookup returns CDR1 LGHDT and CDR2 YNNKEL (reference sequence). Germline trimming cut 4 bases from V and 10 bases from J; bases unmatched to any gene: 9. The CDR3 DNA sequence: TGTGCCAGCAGCCCCCGCGGACTAGCAGAAGAGCAGTTCTTC. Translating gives CASSPRGLAEEQFF.

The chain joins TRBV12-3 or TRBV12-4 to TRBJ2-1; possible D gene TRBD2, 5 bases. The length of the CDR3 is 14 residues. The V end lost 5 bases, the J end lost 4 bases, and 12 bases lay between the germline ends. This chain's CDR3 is CASSLGELYNEQFF. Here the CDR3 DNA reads TGTGCCAGCAGTCTTGGGGAGCTATACAATGAGCAGTTCTTC.

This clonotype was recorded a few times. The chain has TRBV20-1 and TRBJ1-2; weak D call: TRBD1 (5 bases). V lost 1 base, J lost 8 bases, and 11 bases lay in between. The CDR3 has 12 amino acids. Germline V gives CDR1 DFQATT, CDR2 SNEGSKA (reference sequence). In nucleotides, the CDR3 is TGCAGTGCTAGAGCTGGGAGGGGCGGCTACACCTTC. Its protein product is CSARAGRGGYTF.

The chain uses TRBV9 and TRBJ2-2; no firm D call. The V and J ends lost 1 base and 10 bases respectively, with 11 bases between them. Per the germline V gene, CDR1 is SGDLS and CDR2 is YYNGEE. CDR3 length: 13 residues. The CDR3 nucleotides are TGTGCCAGCAGCGTATTGTCCGGCTCGGAGCTGTTTTTT. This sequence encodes CASSVLSGSELFF.

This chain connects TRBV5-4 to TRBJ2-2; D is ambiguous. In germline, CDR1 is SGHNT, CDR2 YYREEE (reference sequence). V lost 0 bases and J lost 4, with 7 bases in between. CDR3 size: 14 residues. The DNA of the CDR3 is TGTGCCAGCAGCTTGGTCCCCAGCACCGGGGAGCTGTTTTTT. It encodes CASSLVPSTGELFF.

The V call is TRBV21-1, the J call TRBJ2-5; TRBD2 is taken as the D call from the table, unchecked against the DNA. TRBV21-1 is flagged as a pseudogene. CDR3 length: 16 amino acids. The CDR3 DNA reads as TGTGCCAGCAGCAAAAGATATGAGGGGGAGGAAGAGACCCAGTACTTC. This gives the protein CASSKRYEGEEETQYF.

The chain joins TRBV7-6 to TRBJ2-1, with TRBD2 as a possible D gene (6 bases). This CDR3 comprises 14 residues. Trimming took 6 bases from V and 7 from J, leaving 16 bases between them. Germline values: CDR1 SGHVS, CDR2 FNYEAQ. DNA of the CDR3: TGTGCCAGCAGTCCTTACCGGGAGTGGAATGAGCAGTTCTTC. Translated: CASSPYREWNEQFF.

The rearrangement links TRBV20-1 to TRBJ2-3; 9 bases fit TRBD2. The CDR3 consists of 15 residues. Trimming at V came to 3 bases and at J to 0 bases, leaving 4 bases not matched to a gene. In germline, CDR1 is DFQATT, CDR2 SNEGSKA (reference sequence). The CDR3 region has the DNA TGCAGTGCTAGCGAAACTAGCGGGAGCACAGATACGCAGTATTTT. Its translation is CSASETSGSTDTQYF.

CDR3 coding DNA: TGTGCCACAACTTGGAACACTGAAGCTTTCTTT. It encodes CATTWNTEAFF. The chain is built from TRBV7-8 and TRBJ1-1; D gene unclear. Looked up from germline, CDR1 is SGHVS and CDR2 is FQNEAQ. V lost 10 bases and J 1 base, leaving 7 bases between the germline ends. CDR3 size: 11 residues.